This TCR beta chain was sequenced in a study of Ad26.COV2.S vaccination and SARS-CoV-2 variants. The study, taken as a whole, reports: There was a possibility that the TCR breadth and depth analyses underestimated total T cell responses. Vaccine recipients surpassed placebo recipients in spike-specific TCR breadth.

As concerns this clone: The antigen remains unidentified.

TCRdb keeps only in-frame clones here, not all; method: immunoSEQ multiplex PCR. The table has 180,000 or so clones, around 88% seen once; the top ten hold roughly 6%. This CDR3 comprises 17 residues. CDR1 and CDR2 (germline): SEHNR, FQNEAQ (reference sequence). Deletions cut 0 bases from V and 5 bases from J, with 19 bases between. This sequence joins TRBV7-9 and TRBJ1-1, with D perhaps TRBD1 (6 bases). This sequence originates from a human donor who had recovered from COVID-19. Specimen: peripheral blood, collected after recovery from COVID-19. CDR3 DNA: TGTGCCAGCAGCTTAGCGGGGACAATGGATGCAAGGACTGAAGCTTTCTTT. Amino acid sequence: CASSLAGTMDARTEAFF.